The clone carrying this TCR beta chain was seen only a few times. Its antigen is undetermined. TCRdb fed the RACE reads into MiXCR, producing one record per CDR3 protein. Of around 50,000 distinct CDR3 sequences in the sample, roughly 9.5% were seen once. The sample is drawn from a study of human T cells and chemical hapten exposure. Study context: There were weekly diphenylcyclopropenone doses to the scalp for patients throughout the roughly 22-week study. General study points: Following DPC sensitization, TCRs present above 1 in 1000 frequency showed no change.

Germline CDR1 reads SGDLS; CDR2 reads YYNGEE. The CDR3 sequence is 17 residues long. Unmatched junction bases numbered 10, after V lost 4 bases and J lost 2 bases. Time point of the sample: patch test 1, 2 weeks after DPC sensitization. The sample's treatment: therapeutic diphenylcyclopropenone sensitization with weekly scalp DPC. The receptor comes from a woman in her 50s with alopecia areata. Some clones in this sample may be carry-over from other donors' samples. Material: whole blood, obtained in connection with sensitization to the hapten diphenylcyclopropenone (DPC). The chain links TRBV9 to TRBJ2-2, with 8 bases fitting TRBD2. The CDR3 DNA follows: TGTGCCAGCAGCCCACTAGGCGGGGGGAGTAACACCGGGGAGCTGTTTTTT. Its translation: CASSPLGGGSNTGELFF.